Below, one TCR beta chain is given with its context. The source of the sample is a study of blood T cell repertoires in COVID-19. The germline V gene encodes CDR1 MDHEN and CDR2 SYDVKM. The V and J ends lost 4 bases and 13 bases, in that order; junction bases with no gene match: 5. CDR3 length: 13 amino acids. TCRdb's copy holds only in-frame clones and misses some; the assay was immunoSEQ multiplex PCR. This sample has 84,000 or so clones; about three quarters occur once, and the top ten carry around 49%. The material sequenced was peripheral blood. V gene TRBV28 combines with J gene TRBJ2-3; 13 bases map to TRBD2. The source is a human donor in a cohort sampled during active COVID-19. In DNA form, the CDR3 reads TGTGCCAGCAGTTGGGGGACTAGCGGGATTAAGTATTTT. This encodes CASSWGTSGIKYF.